The text below deals with one T cell receptor beta chain. Antigen: not known. Germline CDR1 and CDR2: SGHRS and YFSETQ. Trimming removed 0 bases from V and 14 bases from J, with 19 bases in between. CDR3 length: 14 residues. This entry belongs to a study of cytomegalovirus exposure and HLA in healthy donors. Study conclusions and caveats: The study labeled about 160 TCR beta chains cytomegalovirus-associated.

TCRdb's table, derived via immunoSEQ multiplex PCR, lists solely in-frame clones and lacks some. The sample consists of approximately 98,000 clones, around 85% of them appearing once. The chain links TRBV5-1 to TRBJ2-3; D may be TRBD2 (7 bases). This receptor was obtained from a woman aged 18-29 years in good health and CMV-seronegative. The sequenced sample was PBMCs. The CDR3 DNA reads TGCGCCAGCAGCTTGGCCGGGGGGCTCCCCGGCGGGTATTTT. It is translated as CASSLAGGLPGGYF.